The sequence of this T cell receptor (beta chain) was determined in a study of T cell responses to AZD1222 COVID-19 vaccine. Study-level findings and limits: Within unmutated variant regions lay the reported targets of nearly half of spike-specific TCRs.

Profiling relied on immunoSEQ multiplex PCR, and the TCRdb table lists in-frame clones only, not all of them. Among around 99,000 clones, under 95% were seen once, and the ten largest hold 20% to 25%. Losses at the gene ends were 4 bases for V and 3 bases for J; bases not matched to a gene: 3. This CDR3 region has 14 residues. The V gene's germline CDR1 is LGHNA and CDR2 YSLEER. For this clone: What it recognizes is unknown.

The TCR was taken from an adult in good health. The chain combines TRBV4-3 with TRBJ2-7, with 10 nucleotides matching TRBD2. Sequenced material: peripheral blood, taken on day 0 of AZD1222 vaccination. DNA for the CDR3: TGCGCCAGCAGCCGTCTAGCGGGGGACTACGAGCAGTACTTC. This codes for CASSRLAGDYEQYF.